This T cell receptor (beta chain) was obtained from a study of blood T cell repertoires in COVID-19. Study overall: The study drew acute and convalescent COVID-19 samples from the United States, Italy and Spain.

Generated by immunoSEQ multiplex PCR, the TCRdb table keeps only in-frame clones and is missing some. This table has about 160,000 clones, roughly 87% appearing once. The CDR3 runs 16 residues. V gave up 4 bases and J gave up 3 bases, with 15 bases separating them. Germline V CDR1 and CDR2: LGHNA, YNFKEQ. The source material was PBMCs or T cells enriched from blood (not recorded which). The chain has TRBV4-2 and TRBJ2-2; tentatively, D is TRBD2 (6 bases). This sequence was found in a woman between 40 and 55 years old who had been exposed to COVID-19. Here the CDR3 reads CASSPNGGRDTGELFF. The CDR3 DNA reads TGTGCCAGCAGCCCGAACGGAGGGCGCGACACCGGGGAGCTGTTTTTT.